This TCR beta chain came from a study of blood T cells in healthy people across ages. Study conclusions and caveats: Age brought a roughly linear fall in TCR beta diversity measured per million T cells. Diversity estimates from one million T cells were considered underestimates.

The CDR3 has 15 residues. In germline, CDR1 is DFQATT, CDR2 SNEGSKA (reference sequence). J gave up 3 bases and V 1 base, and 9 bases lay outside the gene matches. As to this clonotype: What it binds is not known.

PCR was performed a second time for about 7 to 11 cycles using a sample-barcoded 5' primer and a J-beta primer mix. TCRdb processed the 5' RACE reads anew with MiXCR; each CDR3 protein has one entry. In the table there are about 730,000 distinct CDR3 sequences, more than 40% of which are singletons. The sample, around 9.9 milliliters of peripheral blood, was drawn from each donor. The gene calls are TRBV20-1 and TRBJ2-7; 7 bases map to TRBD2. The specimen sequenced was blood. The receptor was isolated from an older woman in good health. CDR3 in amino acids: CSARAQSGARYEQYF. For the CDR3, the DNA is TGCAGTGCTAGAGCCCAAAGCGGGGCCCGCTACGAGCAGTACTTC.